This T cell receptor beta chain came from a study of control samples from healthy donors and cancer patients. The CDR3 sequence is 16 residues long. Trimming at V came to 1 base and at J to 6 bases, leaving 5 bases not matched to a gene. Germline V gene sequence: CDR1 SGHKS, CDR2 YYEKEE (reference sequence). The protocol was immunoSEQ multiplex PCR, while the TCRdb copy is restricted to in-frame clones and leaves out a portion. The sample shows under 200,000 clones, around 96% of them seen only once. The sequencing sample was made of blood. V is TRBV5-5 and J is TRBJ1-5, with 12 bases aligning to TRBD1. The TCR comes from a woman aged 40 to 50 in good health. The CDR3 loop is CASSLRGQGAFQPQHF. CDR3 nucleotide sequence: TGTGCCAGCAGCTTGCGGGGACAGGGGGCTTTTCAGCCCCAGCATTTT. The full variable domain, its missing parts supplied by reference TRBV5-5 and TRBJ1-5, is DAGVTQSPTHLIKTRGQQVTLRCSPISGHKSVSWYQQVLGQGPQFIFQYYEKEERGRGNFPDRFSARQFPNYSSELNVNALLLGDSALYLCASSLRGQGAFQPQHFGDGTRLSIL.